The 4 T cell receptor beta chains reported below all come from one sample, sequenced in a study of blood T cell repertoires in COVID-19. Libraries were prepared by immunoSEQ multiplex PCR; TCRdb keeps only in-frame clonotypes and omits some of them. Of about 190,000 clones detected, more than 75% appear once; the ten largest clones hold approximately 4.5%. The sequencing input was peripheral blood. These receptor sequences come from a human donor in a cohort sampled during active COVID-19.

This chain links TRBV10-3 with TRBJ2-7; 9 positions match TRBD1. The CDR3 covers 16 residues. The V and J ends lost 4 bases and 5 bases, in that order; junction bases with no gene match: 12. Germline V lookup: CDR1 ENHRY, CDR2 SYGVKD. CDR3 residues: CAISAPGQGLTDEQYF. CDR3 in DNA: TGTGCCATCAGTGCACCGGGACAGGGTCTGACTGACGAGCAGTACTTC.

The gene calls are TRBV19 and TRBJ2-3, with D unresolved. The V end lost 5 bases, the J end lost 3 bases, and 12 bases lay between the germline ends. The CDR3 sequence is 14 residues long. Germline CDR1 LNHDA, CDR2 SQIVND (reference sequence). The CDR3 loop reads CASSHNLVTDTQYF. The CDR3 DNA sequence: TGTGCCAGTAGTCACAATCTTGTGACAGATACGCAGTATTTT.

This clone has just one count. V gene TRBV29-1 combines with J gene TRBJ2-1; no firm D call. The V and J ends lost 4 bases and 1 base respectively, with 8 bases between them. The V gene's germline CDR1 is SQVTM and CDR2 ANQGSEA. The CDR3 runs to 13 residues. For the CDR3, the DNA is TGCAGCGTTGGGAGTATTTCCTACAATGAGCAGTTCTTC. Amino acids: CSVGSISYNEQFF.

The V gene is TRBV6-5, the J gene TRBJ2-2; D is perhaps TRBD1 (5 bases). V was pared by 0 bases and J by 6 bases, with 11 bases between. The CDR3 consists of 15 residues. Germline CDR1 MNHEY, CDR2 SVGAGI. The CDR3 sequence is CASSYSPGRAGELFF. The CDR3 DNA reads TGTGCCAGCAGTTACTCGCCTGGCAGGGCCGGGGAGCTGTTTTTT.